A selection of T cell receptor beta chains follows, all from one sample in a study of blood T cell repertoires in COVID-19. Sequencing was performed with immunoSEQ multiplex PCR; in TCRdb, only in-frame clones are kept and a portion is missing. The sample contains hundreds of thousands of clones, more than 80% of which appear only once. The source material was PBMCs or T cells enriched from blood (not recorded which). The receptors come from a woman aged 18-29 years who had recovered from COVID-19. Each CDR3 is given with its conserved first and last residue. The D gene is left open where the match is weak. Not every row has a clone size; where given, it reads once, few, many or a size class.

abundance	d_gene	v_gene	j_gene	CDR3nt	CDR3aa
NA	NA	TRBV7-9	TRBJ1-1	TGTGCCAGCAGCTTAATCGGGATAGGGGGAATGAACACTGAAGCTTTCTTT	CASSLIGIGGMNTEAFF
NA	NA	TRBV7-5	TRBJ2-2	TGTGCCAGAAGAGACAGGGGGACGGCCGGGGAGCTGTTTTTT	CARRDRGTAGELFF
NA	TRBD2	TRBV5-1	TRBJ2-3	TGCGCCAGCAGCTTGGGGCCGGGGGGGCGACGGGCAGATACGCAGTATTTT	CASSLGPGGRRADTQYF
NA	NA	TRBV7-4	TRBJ1-6	TGTGCCAGCACCAAAGGCGGCAGAAATTCACCCCTCCACTTT	CASTKGGRNSPLHF
NA	NA	TRBV18	TRBJ1-3	TGTGCCAGCTCACCAAACGCGTGGGCCCCTGGAAACACCATATATTTT	CASSPNAWAPGNTIYF
NA	TRBD1	TRBV12-3/TRBV12-4	TRBJ1-4	TGTGCCAGCACCCGACAGGGAGGTGAAAAACTGTTTTTT	CASTRQGGEKLFF
NA	NA	TRBV2	TRBJ2-1	TGTGCCAGCAGTGATTGGAGCGTCGATGAGCAGTTCTTC	CASSDWSVDEQFF
NA	NA	TRBV5-1	TRBJ1-1	TGCGCCAGCAGCTTGGTCGGGAGGAACACTGAAGCTTTCTTT	CASSLVGRNTEAFF
once	NA	TRBV12-3/TRBV12-4	TRBJ1-5	TGTGCCAGCAGTTTGACGTCCGGGCAGCCCCAGCATTTT	CASSLTSGQPQHF
few	TRBD1	TRBV2	TRBJ1-2	TGTGCCAGCAGTGAGTGGGACAGGGGGTATGGCTACACCTTC	CASSEWDRGYGYTF
NA	NA	TRBV18	TRBJ1-1	TGTGCCAGCTCACCCGGGGGAAGGGCGGACACTGAAGCTTTCTTT	CASSPGGRADTEAFF